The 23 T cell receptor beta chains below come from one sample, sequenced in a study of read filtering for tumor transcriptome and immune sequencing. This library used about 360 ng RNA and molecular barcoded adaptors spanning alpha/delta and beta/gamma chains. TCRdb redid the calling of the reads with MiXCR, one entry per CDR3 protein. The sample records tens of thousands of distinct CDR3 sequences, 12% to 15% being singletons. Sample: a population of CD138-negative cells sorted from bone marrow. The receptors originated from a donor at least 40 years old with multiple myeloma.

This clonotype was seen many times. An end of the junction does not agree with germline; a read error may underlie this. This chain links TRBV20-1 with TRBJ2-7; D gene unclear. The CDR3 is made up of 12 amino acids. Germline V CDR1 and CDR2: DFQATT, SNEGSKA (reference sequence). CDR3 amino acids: CSASDSSYAQYF. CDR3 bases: TGCAGTGCTAGTGACTCGTCCTACGCGCAGTACTTC.

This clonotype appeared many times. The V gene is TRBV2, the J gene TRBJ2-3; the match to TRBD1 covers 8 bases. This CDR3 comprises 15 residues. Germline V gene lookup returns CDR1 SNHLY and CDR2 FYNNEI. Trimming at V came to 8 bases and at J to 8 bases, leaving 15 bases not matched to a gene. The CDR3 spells CASVKDRGVPATQYF. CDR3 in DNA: TGTGCCAGCGTGAAAGACAGGGGCGTCCCAGCTACGCAGTATTTT.

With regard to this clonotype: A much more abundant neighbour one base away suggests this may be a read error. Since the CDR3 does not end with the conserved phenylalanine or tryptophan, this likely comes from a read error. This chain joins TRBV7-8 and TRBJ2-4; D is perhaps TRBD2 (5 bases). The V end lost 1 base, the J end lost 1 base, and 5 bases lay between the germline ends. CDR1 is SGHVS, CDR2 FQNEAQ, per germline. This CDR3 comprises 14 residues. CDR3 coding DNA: TGTGCCAGCAGCTTAGGAGGGGCCAAAAACATTCAGTACTAC. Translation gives CASSLGGAKNIQYY.

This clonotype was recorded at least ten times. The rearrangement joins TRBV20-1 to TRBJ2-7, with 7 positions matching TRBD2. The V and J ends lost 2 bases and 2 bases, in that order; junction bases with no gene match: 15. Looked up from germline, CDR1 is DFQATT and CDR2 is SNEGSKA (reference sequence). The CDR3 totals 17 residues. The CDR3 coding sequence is TGCAGTGCTAGAATTAAGACAGAGCGGGATCCTACCTACGAGCAGTACTTC. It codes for CSARIKTERDPTYEQYF.

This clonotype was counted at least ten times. Written as DNA, the CDR3 is TGTGCCAGCAGCTTATATAGGACAGGGACCTACGAGCAGTACTTC. Translation gives CASSLYRTGTYEQYF. The chain combines TRBV7-2 with TRBJ2-7, with 8 bases lining up with TRBD1. CDR1 is SGHTA, CDR2 FQGNSA, per germline. The CDR3 is 15 residues long. V gave up 2 bases and J gave up 2 bases; unmatched junction bases: 5.

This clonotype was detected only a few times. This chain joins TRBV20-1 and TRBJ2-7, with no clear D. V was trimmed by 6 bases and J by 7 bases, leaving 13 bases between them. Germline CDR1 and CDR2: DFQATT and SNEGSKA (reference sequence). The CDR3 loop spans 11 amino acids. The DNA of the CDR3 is TGCAGTGCCAGGATAGGCCGGGAGCAGTACTTC. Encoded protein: CSARIGREQYF.

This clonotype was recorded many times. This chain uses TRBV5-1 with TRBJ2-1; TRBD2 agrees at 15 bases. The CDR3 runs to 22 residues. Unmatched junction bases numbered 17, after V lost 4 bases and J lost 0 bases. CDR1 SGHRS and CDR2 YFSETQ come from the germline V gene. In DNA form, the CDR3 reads TGCGCCAGCAGCAGACCGGGACAGTCAGGACTAGCGGGAGGGCCCTCCTACAATGAGCAGTTCTTC. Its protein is CASSRPGQSGLAGGPSYNEQFF.

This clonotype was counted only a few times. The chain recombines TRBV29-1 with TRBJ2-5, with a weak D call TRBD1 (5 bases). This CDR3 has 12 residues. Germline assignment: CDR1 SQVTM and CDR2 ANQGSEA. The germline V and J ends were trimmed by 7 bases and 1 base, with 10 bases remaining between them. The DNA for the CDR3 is TGCAGCGCTTTGGGGCTCCAAGAGACCCAGTACTTC. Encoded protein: CSALGLQETQYF.

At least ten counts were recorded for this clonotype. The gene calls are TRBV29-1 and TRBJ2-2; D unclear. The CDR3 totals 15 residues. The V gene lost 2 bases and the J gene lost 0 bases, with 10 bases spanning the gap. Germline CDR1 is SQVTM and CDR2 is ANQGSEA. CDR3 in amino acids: CSVERAYPNTGELFF. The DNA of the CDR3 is TGCAGCGTTGAAAGGGCCTACCCGAACACCGGGGAGCTGTTTTTT.

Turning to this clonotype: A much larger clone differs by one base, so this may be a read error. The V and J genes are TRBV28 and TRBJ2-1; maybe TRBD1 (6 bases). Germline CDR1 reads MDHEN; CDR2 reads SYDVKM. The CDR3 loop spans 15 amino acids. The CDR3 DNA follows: TGTGCCAGCGGTTTATCGCAGGGGATTTACAATGAGCAGTTCTTC. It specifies CASGLSQGIYNEQFF.

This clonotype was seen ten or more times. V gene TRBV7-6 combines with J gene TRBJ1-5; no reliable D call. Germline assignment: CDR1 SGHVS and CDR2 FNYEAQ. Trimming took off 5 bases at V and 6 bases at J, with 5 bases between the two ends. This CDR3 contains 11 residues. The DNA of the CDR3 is TGTGCCAGCAGCCACTGTCAGCCCCAGCATTTT. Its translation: CASSHCQPQHF.

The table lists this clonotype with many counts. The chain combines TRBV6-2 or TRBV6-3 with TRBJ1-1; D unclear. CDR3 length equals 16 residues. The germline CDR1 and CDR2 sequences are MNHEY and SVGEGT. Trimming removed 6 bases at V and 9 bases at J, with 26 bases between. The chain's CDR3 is CASRPLGGPRVSQAFF. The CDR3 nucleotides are TGTGCCAGCAGACCCCTGGGAGGACCAAGGGTTTCCCAAGCTTTCTTT.

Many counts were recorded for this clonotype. For the CDR3, the DNA is TGTGCCAGCAGCGAAATGGGGAAGGGAAGGGGGTGGTTCAGGAATGAGCAGTTCTTC. Its protein product is CASSEMGKGRGWFRNEQFF. The V call is TRBV6-1, the J call TRBJ2-1; TRBD1 might be the D (6 bases). Germline loops: CDR1 MNHNS, CDR2 SASEGT. This CDR3 is built from 19 residues. V shed 6 bases and J shed 7 bases, with 31 bases lying between them.

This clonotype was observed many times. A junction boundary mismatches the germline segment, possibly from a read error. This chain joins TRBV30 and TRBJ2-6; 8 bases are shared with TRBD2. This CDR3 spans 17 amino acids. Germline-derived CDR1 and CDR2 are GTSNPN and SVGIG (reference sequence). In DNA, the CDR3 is TGTGCCTGTAGTGCGGGGGGCTTTGCCTCTGGGGCCAACGTCCTGACTTTC. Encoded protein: CACSAGGFASGANVLTF.

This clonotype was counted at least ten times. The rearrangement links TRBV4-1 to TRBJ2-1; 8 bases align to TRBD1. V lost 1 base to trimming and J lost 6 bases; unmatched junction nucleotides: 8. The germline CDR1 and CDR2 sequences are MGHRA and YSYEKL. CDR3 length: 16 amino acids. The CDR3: CASSQGMGQVGNEQFF. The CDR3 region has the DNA TGCGCCAGCAGCCAAGGGATGGGACAGGTAGGCAATGAGCAGTTCTTC.

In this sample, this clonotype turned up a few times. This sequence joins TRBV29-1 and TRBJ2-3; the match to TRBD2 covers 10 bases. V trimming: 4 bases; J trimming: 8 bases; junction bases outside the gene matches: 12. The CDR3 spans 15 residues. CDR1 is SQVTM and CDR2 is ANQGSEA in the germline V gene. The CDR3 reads CSVVGGLAIVGTQYF. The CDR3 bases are TGCAGCGTTGTCGGGGGACTAGCGATAGTGGGTACGCAGTATTTT.

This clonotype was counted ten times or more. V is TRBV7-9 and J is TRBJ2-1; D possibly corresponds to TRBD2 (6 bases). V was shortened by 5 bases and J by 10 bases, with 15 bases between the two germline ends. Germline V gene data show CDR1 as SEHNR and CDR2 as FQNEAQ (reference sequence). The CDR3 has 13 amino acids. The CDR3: CASSRGDSKEQFF. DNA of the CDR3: TGTGCCAGCAGCCGCGGGGACTCGAAAGAGCAGTTCTTC.

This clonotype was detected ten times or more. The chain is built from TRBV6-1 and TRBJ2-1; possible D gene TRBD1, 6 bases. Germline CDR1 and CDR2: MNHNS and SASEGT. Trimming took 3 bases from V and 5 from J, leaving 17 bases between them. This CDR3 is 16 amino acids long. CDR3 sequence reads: CASSDRGGIRNNEQFF. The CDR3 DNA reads TGTGCCAGCAGTGATAGAGGGGGAATAAGAAACAATGAGCAGTTCTTC.

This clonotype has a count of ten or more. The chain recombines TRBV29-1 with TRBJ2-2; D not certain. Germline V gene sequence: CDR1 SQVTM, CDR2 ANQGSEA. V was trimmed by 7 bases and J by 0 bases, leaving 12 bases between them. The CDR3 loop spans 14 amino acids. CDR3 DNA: TGCAGCGGCAAAAGCCCGGCGAACACCGGGGAGCTGTTTTTT. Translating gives CSGKSPANTGELFF.

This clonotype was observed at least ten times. DNA for the CDR3: TGTGCCAGCAGGGAGACAGTAAGCTCCTACAATGAGCAGTTCTTC. It specifies CASRETVSSYNEQFF. This rearrangement joins TRBV27 to TRBJ2-1, with D perhaps TRBD1 (5 bases). Trimming shortened V by 6 bases and J by 0 bases, and 12 bases separated the two germline ends. The CDR3 sequence is 15 residues long. CDR1 and CDR2 from the germline V gene are MNHEY and SMNVEV (reference sequence).

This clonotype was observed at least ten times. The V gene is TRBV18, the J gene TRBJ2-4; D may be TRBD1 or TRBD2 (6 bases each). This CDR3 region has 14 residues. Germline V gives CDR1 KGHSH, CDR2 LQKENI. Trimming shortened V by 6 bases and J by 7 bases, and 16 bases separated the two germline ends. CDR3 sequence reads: CASSPGGAWNIQYF. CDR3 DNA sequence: TGTGCCAGCTCCCCCGGGGGCGCGTGGAACATTCAGTACTTC.

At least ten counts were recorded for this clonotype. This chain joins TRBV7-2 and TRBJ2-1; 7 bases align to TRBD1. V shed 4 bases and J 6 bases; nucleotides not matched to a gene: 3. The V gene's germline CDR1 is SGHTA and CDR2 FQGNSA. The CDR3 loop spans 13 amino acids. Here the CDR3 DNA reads TGTGCCAGCAGCTCGACAGGGCGCAATGAGCAGTTCTTC. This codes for CASSSTGRNEQFF.

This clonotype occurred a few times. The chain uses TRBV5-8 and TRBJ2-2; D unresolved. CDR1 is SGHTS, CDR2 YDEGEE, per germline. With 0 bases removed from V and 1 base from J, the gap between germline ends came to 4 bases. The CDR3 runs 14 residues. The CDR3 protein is CASSLGGNTGELFF. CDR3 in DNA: TGTGCCAGCAGCTTGGGCGGGAACACCGGGGAGCTGTTTTTT.